Described below is a single TCR beta chain sequence and its context. Original handling: For nucleated cells, counts were estimated from reference gene primer amplification. The method was immunoSEQ multiplex PCR; TCRdb's version includes in-frame clones alone and lacks a portion of them. The DNA gave D and trimming, while V, J and clone size come from that table. Counted here are 200,000 to 250,000 clones, around four fifths occurring once; the ten biggest clones make up 2.9%. V lost 4 bases to trimming and J lost 12 bases, with 19 bases between them. CDR1 is SEHNR, CDR2 FQNEAQ, per germline (reference sequence). The CDR3 is made up of 13 amino acids. This sample is part of a study of blood T cell repertoires in COVID-19. Study-level information: Samples representing acute and convalescent COVID-19 were sourced from the United States, Italy and Spain. From T cells, B-cell-depleted T cells, or PBMCs came the material, which was cDNA or gDNA.

The sample comprised peripheral blood. The sequence came from a man in his fifties or sixties with active or convalescent COVID-19. V and J are TRBV7-9 and TRBJ2-7, with a weak D call TRBD2 (6 bases). CDR3 nucleotides: TGTGCCAGCAGCTCGGGACTTATCTACGAGGGGTACTTC. Translating it yields CASSSGLIYEGYF.